This T cell receptor beta chain was sequenced in a study of blood T cell repertoires in COVID-19. Trimming cost V 0 bases and J 5 bases, with 12 bases left between them. This CDR3 comprises 16 residues. Germline assignment: CDR1 SGHTS and CDR2 YDEGEE. Per the authors' pipeline: Reference gene primer amplification in the assay estimated nucleated cell counts. Sequencing used immunoSEQ multiplex PCR; TCRdb keeps in-frame clones, though not all of them. The V and J calls and clone size were taken over from that table, and D and trimming were inferred from the DNA. Counted here are some 180,000 clones, 75% to 90% occurring once; the ten biggest clones make up about 7%.

The clonotype originates from a woman aged 40 to 55 with COVID-19, enrolled during active disease. This rearrangement joins TRBV5-8 to TRBJ1-6, with a possible D match to TRBD1 (6 bases). Sequenced input: peripheral blood. The CDR3 region has the DNA TGTGCCAGCAGCTTGGCATGGGGGCCCGATAATTCACCCCTCCACTTT. Amino acid sequence: CASSLAWGPDNSPLHF.